The 24 T cell receptor beta chains presented below share a single source sample, sequenced in a study of blood T cell repertoires in COVID-19. Some clones are missing from TCRdb's copy, which holds only in-frame ones; the method was immunoSEQ multiplex PCR. The sample holds approximately 100,000 clones, roughly 80% seen once. The sequencing sample was made of peripheral blood. All receptors derive from a woman aged 55-69 years with acute or convalescent COVID-19.

This clone occurred many times. The chain is built from TRBV6-5 and TRBJ1-6, with D tentatively TRBD1 (6 bases). The CDR3 totals 15 residues. The V end lost 6 bases, the J end lost 7 bases, and 16 bases lay between the germline ends. The germline V gene encodes CDR1 MNHEY and CDR2 SVGAGI. The CDR3 nucleotides are TGTGCCAGCAGACCCCAGGGGTTGGGGAATTCACCCCTCCACTTT. Translating it yields CASRPQGLGNSPLHF.

The chain couples TRBV27 to TRBJ2-7, with TRBD2 as a possible D gene (5 bases). With 4 bases removed from V and 4 bases from J, the gap between germline ends came to 17 bases. CDR1 and CDR2 from the germline V gene are MNHEY and SMNVEV (reference sequence). This CDR3 is built from 15 residues. The CDR3 DNA reads as TGTGCCAGCAGTTCTCCCCCCTCAGCGGTTTACGAGCAGTACTTC. Translated: CASSSPPSAVYEQYF.

A single count supports this clone. This CDR3 reads CASNSPRRGYTDTQYF. The CDR3 region has the DNA TGTGCCAGTAATTCGCCACGGCGGGGCTACACAGATACGCAGTATTTT. This chain connects TRBV19 to TRBJ2-3, with D tentatively TRBD2 (6 bases). Germline CDR1 reads LNHDA; CDR2 reads SQIVND (reference sequence). Between the trimmed V and J ends, which lost 7 bases and 2 bases, there was a span of 19 bases. The CDR3 consists of 16 residues.

The J gene is TRBJ2-1, the V gene TRBV10-3; 10 positions match TRBD2. The CDR3 is made up of 15 amino acids. The V and J ends lost 0 bases and 8 bases, in that order; junction bases with no gene match: 4. Germline loops: CDR1 ENHRY, CDR2 SYGVKD. The chain's CDR3 is CAISESLAGPDEQFF. CDR3 nucleotide sequence: TGTGCCATCAGTGAGTCACTAGCGGGGCCGGATGAGCAGTTCTTC.

This chain joins TRBV7-3 and TRBJ1-1, with 7 positions matching TRBD1. Germline CDR1 and CDR2: SGHTA and FQGTGA. CDR3 length: 14 residues. J lost 5 bases, V lost 5 bases, and 8 bases had no gene match. The CDR3 nucleotides are TGTGCCAGCAGCCTGACAGGGTATGATACTGAAGCTTTCTTT. Protein product: CASSLTGYDTEAFF.

This clone was detected only a few times. The chain joins TRBV2 to TRBJ2-5; D perhaps matches TRBD2 (6 bases). Germline assignment: CDR1 SNHLY and CDR2 FYNNEI. V lost 4 bases, J lost 5 bases, and 17 bases lay in between. There are 15 residues in the CDR3. The chain's CDR3 is CASSGVGRRGETQYF. The CDR3 DNA follows: TGTGCCAGCAGTGGGGTGGGACGGAGGGGCGAGACCCAGTACTTC.

The J gene is TRBJ2-1, the V gene TRBV28, with D tentatively TRBD2 (5 bases). The CDR3 runs 17 residues. Trimming removed 5 bases from V and 7 bases from J, with 24 bases in between. The germline gives CDR1 MDHEN, CDR2 SYDVKM. The CDR3 sequence: CASSLNRRGGGGNEQFF. DNA for the CDR3: TGTGCCAGCAGTCTCAATCGTCGTGGCGGAGGAGGTAATGAGCAGTTCTTC.

The chain employs TRBV20-1 and TRBJ2-5; D unresolved. Germline V gene sequence: CDR1 DFQATT, CDR2 SNEGSKA (reference sequence). This CDR3 has 11 amino acids. V was pared by 5 bases and J by 5 bases, with 9 bases between. The CDR3 loop reads CSAQRSETQYF. CDR3 nucleotide sequence: TGCAGTGCTCAGAGGTCGGAGACCCAGTACTTC.

CDR3 loop: CATSDRTGEAFF. As DNA, the CDR3 is TGTGCCACCAGTGACCGGACAGGTGAAGCTTTCTTT. J is TRBJ1-1 and V is TRBV24-1; 7 positions agree with TRBD1. CDR3 length: 12 residues. The V and J ends lost 4 bases and 7 bases, in that order; junction bases with no gene match: 2. Germline V gene data show CDR1 as KGHDR and CDR2 as SFDVKD.

This chain uses TRBV7-7 with TRBJ2-5, with 9 bases lining up with TRBD2. The CDR3 contains 14 residues. V trimming: 3 bases; J trimming: 4 bases; junction bases outside the gene matches: 3. Germline CDR1 and CDR2: SSHAT and FNYEAQ (reference sequence). The CDR3 DNA sequence: TGTGCCAGCAGCTTGGGACTAGCATCAGAGACCCAGTACTTC. Its protein is CASSLGLASETQYF.

The chain is built from TRBV28 and TRBJ1-5; D unresolved. The CDR3 sequence is 12 residues long. The ends were cut back, 6 bases at V and 2 bases at J, with 5 bases in the middle. Germline-derived CDR1 and CDR2 are MDHEN and SYDVKM. CDR3 nucleotides: TGTGCCAGCAGCCAGGGCAATCAGCCCCAGCATTTT. It translates to CASSQGNQPQHF.

This chain links TRBV11-2 with TRBJ1-6; possibly TRBD1 for D (6 bases). V was clipped by 5 bases and J by 6 bases, with 23 bases between them. The CDR3 contains 18 residues. The germline V gene encodes CDR1 SGHAT and CDR2 FQNNGV. The CDR3 region is CASSRTLMTGRGNSPLHF. As DNA, the CDR3 is TGTGCCAGCAGCCGGACCCTAATGACAGGCCGGGGTAATTCACCCCTCCACTTT.

This chain uses TRBV10-3 with TRBJ1-1, with 8 bases matching TRBD1. This CDR3 is built from 13 residues. The V and J ends lost 10 bases and 0 bases, in that order; junction bases with no gene match: 4. Germline CDR1 is ENHRY and CDR2 is SYGVKD. DNA of the CDR3: TGTGCCACCTCGGACAGGGTGAACACTGAAGCTTTCTTT. This translates into CATSDRVNTEAFF.

The rearrangement joins TRBV27 to TRBJ1-1; a weak D match, TRBD1 (6 bases). CDR3 length: 13 amino acids. The V and J ends lost 6 bases and 7 bases respectively, with 15 bases between them. Germline V gene data show CDR1 as MNHEY and CDR2 as SMNVEV (reference sequence). CDR3 sequence (DNA): TGTGCCAGCAGGCCCGGACAGCTATTTGAAGCTTTCTTT. It encodes CASRPGQLFEAFF.

This clone was detected a few times. V gene TRBV30 combines with J gene TRBJ1-2; perhaps TRBD1 as D (5 bases). Germline V gene sequence: CDR1 GTSNPN, CDR2 SVGIG (reference sequence). The CDR3 covers 12 residues. V was shortened by 6 bases and J by 4 bases, with 12 bases between the two germline ends. The CDR3 region is CACKGPGYGYTF. In DNA, the CDR3 is TGTGCCTGTAAGGGGCCGGGCTATGGCTACACCTTC.

The rearrangement links TRBV5-4 to TRBJ2-2; perhaps TRBD1 as D (5 bases). Trimming left V 0 bases short and J 2 bases short, with 8 bases between. The CDR3 has 15 residues. Per germline, CDR1 SGHNT and CDR2 YYREEE (reference sequence). The DNA of the CDR3 is TGTGCCAGCAGCTTGGCACAGGCCAACACCGGGGAGCTGTTTTTT. This sequence encodes CASSLAQANTGELFF.

This rearrangement joins TRBV20-1 to TRBJ2-3, with TRBD2 identical over 8 bases. Trimming at V came to 3 bases and at J to 2 bases, leaving 7 bases not matched to a gene. This CDR3 comprises 15 residues. CDR1 and CDR2 (germline): DFQATT, SNEGSKA (reference sequence). Here the CDR3 reads CSASGTSGYTDTQYF. The CDR3 region has the DNA TGCAGTGCTAGTGGAACTAGCGGTTACACAGATACGCAGTATTTT.

This clone has a handful of counts. V is TRBV18 and J is TRBJ1-5, with 11 bases aligning to TRBD1. J gave up 4 bases and V 1 base, and 3 bases lay outside the gene matches. The CDR3 is made up of 16 amino acids. Per the germline V gene, CDR1 is KGHSH and CDR2 is LQKENI. CDR3 in amino acids: CASSPRTGGPNQPQHF. The DNA of the CDR3 is TGTGCCAGCTCACCACGGACAGGGGGCCCTAATCAGCCCCAGCATTTT.

The rearrangement joins TRBV2 to TRBJ2-1; 12 nucleotides line up with TRBD2. The CDR3 runs to 15 residues. J was trimmed by 7 bases and V by 6 bases; bases with no gene match: 7. Germline CDR1 SNHLY, CDR2 FYNNEI. In DNA form, the CDR3 reads TGTGCCAGCAGGAGACTAGCGGGGGTTGTTAATGAGCAGTTCTTC. It translates to CASRRLAGVVNEQFF. Full variable domain (missing parts from reference TRBV2 and TRBJ2-1): EPEVTQTPSHQVTQMGQEVILRCVPISNHLYFYWYRQILGQKVEFLVSFYNNEISEKSEIFDDQFSVERPDGSNFTLKIRSTKLEDSAMYFCASRRLAGVVNEQFFGPGTRLTVL.

The V and J genes are TRBV28 and TRBJ1-2, with D perhaps matching TRBD1 (5 bases). CDR1 and CDR2 from the germline V gene are MDHEN and SYDVKM. The CDR3 totals 14 residues. Trimming removed 8 bases at V and 1 base at J, with 14 bases between. CDR3 in DNA: TGTGCCAGCTTCCGGCAGGGAGGTAACTATGGCTACACCTTC. Residues: CASFRQGGNYGYTF.

The chain has TRBV7-8 and TRBJ2-7; a possible D gene is TRBD1 (6 bases). CDR3 length equals 14 residues. Germline CDR1 and CDR2: SGHVS and FQNEAQ. The V end lost 4 bases, the J end lost 3 bases, and 13 bases lay between the germline ends. The CDR3 region is CASSSTGPGYEQYF. CDR3 nucleotide sequence: TGTGCCAGCAGCTCCACAGGGCCAGGCTACGAGCAGTACTTC.

The J gene is TRBJ1-2, the V gene TRBV9, with 9 bases aligning to TRBD1. The CDR3 is made up of 17 amino acids. The J segment lost 5 bases and the V segment lost 0 bases, leaving 11 bases of the junction unmatched. Germline V lookup: CDR1 SGDLS, CDR2 YYNGEE. The CDR3 DNA is TGTGCCAGCAGCGTAGACCGAGCCGGGACAGGGAGGTATGGCTACACCTTC. This translates into CASSVDRAGTGRYGYTF.

The genes are TRBV28 and TRBJ2-7; 7 nucleotides align to TRBD2. This CDR3 is built from 13 residues. J gave up 6 bases and V 5 bases, and 7 bases lay outside the gene matches. Germline assignment: CDR1 MDHEN and CDR2 SYDVKM. DNA for the CDR3: TGTGCCAGCAGTCGTTTGGGAGGGTTCGAGCAGTACTTC. It is translated as CASSRLGGFEQYF.

V and J are TRBV3-1 (or the pseudogene TRBV3-2) and TRBJ2-1; TRBD2 aligns across 14 bases. Germline values: CDR1 LGHDT, CDR2 YNNKEL (reference sequence). V shed 6 bases, J shed 0 bases, and the junction held 4 bases outside the gene matches. CDR3 length equals 17 residues. Here the CDR3 DNA reads TGTGCCAGCAGGGGCGGGACTAGCGGGAGCTCCTACAATGAGCAGTTCTTC. Protein product: CASRGGTSGSSYNEQFF.